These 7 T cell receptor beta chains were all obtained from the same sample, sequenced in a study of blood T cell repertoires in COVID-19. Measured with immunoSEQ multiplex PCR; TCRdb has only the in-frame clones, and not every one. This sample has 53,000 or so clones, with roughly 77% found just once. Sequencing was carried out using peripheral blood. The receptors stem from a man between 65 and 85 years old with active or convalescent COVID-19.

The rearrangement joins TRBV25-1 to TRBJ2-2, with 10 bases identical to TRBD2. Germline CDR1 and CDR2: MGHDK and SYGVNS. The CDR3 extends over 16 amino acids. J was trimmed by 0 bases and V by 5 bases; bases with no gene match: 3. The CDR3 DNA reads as TGTGCCAGCAGTAGCGGACTAGCGGCGAACACCGGGGAGCTGTTTTTT. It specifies CASSSGLAANTGELFF.

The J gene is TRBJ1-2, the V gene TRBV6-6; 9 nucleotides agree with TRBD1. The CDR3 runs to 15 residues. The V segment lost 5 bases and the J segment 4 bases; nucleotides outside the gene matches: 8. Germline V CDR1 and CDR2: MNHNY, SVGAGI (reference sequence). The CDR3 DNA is TGTGCCAGCAGTCCCCGGGACAGGGATGCCTATGGCTACACCTTC. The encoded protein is CASSPRDRDAYGYTF.

CDR3 loop: CASSTTGVSYEQYF. The CDR3 bases are TGTGCCAGCAGTACGACAGGGGTCTCCTACGAGCAGTACTTC. The chain combines TRBV6-6 with TRBJ2-7, with TRBD1 identical over 8 bases. J gave up 0 bases and V 5 bases, and 3 bases lay outside the gene matches. Per germline, CDR1 MNHNY and CDR2 SVGAGI (reference sequence). The CDR3 loop spans 14 amino acids.

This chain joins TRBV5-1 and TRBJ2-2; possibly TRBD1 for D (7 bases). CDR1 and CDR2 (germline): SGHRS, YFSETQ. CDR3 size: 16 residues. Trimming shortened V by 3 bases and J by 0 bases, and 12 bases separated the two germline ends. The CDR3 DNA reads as TGCGCCAGCAGCTCTCAGGGGGGAGCGAACACCGGGGAGCTGTTTTTT. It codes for CASSSQGGANTGELFF.

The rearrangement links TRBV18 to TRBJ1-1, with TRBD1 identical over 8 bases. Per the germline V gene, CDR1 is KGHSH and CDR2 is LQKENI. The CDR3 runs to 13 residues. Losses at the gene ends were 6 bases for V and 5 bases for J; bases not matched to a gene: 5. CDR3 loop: CASSPTGGTEAFF. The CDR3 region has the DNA TGTGCCAGCTCTCCTACAGGGGGGACTGAAGCTTTCTTT.

The DNA of the CDR3 is TGCGCCAGCAGCCAAGTGTGGAGCGGGGTCCCCTACGAGCAGTACTTC. Translation: CASSQVWSGVPYEQYF. The chain combines TRBV4-1 with TRBJ2-7; 7 bases are shared with TRBD2. V was clipped by 1 base and J by 2 bases; unmatched bases: 8. CDR3 length: 16 amino acids. The germline gives CDR1 MGHRA, CDR2 YSYEKL.

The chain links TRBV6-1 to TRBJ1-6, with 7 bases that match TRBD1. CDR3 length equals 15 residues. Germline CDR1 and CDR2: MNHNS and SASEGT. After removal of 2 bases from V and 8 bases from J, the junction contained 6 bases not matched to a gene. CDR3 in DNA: TGTGCCAGCAGTGAAAGACAGGGTCTTCATTCACCCCTCCACTTT. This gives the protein CASSERQGLHSPLHF.